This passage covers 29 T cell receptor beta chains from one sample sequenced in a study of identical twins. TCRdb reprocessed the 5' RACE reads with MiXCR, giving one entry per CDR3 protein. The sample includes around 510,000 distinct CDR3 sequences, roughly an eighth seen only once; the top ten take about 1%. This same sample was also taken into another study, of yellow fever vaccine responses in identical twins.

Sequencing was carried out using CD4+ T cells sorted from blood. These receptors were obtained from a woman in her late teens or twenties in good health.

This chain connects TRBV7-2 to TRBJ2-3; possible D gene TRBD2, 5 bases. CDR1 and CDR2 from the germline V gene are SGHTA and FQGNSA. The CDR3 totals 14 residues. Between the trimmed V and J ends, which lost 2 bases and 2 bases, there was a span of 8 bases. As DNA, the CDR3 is TGTGCCAGCAGCTTAATCGGGGTCACAGATACGCAGTATTTT. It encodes CASSLIGVTDTQYF.

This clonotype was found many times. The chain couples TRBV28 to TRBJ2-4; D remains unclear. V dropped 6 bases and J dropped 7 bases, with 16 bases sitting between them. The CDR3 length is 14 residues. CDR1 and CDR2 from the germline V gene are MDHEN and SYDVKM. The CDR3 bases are TGTGCCAGCAGCCCCGGGTCGGTCCGGAACATTCAGTACTTC. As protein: CASSPGSVRNIQYF.

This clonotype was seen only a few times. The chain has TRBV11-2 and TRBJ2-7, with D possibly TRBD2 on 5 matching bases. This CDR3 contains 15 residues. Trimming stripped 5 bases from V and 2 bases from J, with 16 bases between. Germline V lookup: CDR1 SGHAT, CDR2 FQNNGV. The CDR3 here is CASSHMTGKTYEQYF. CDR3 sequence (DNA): TGTGCCAGCAGCCACATGACCGGGAAAACCTACGAGCAGTACTTC.

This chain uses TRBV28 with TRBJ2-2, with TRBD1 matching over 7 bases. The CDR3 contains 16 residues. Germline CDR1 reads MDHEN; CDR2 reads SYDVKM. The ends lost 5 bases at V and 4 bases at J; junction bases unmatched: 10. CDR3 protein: CASSLGQASFTGELFF. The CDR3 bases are TGTGCCAGCAGTCTCGGACAGGCCAGTTTCACCGGGGAGCTGTTTTTT.

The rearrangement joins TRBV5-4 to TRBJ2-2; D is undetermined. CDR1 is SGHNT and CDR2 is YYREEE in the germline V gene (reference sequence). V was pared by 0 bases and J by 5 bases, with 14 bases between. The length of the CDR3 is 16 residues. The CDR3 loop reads CASSLALSDRTGELFF. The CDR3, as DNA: TGTGCCAGCAGCTTGGCTCTTTCCGATCGGACCGGGGAGCTGTTTTTT.

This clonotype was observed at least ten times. As DNA, the CDR3 is TGTGCCAGCAGTGAAATAGGGTACAGCTACGAGCAGTACTTC. This encodes CASSEIGYSYEQYF. This chain uses TRBV2 with TRBJ2-7; no reliable D call. CDR1 SNHLY and CDR2 FYNNEI come from the germline V gene. The CDR3 spans 14 residues. V was trimmed by 2 bases and J by 3 bases, leaving 11 bases between them. The full variable domain, in which reference TRBV2 and TRBJ2-7 provide the parts outside the CDR3, is EPEVTQTPSHQVTQMGQEVILRCVPISNHLYFYWYRQILGQKVEFLVSFYNNEISEKSEIFDDQFSVERPDGSNFTLKIRSTKLEDSAMYFCASSEIGYSYEQYFGPGTRLTVT.

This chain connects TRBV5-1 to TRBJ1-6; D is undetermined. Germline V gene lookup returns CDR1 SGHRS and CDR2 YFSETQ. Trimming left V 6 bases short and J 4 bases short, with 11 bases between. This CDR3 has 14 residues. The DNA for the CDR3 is TGCGCCAGCATGGAGTCCGGATATAATTCACCCCTCCACTTT. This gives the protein CASMESGYNSPLHF.

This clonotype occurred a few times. The CDR3 DNA reads as TGCAGTGCTACTGGGACTAGTAATACGCAGTATTTT. This codes for CSATGTSNTQYF. V usage is TRBV20-1 and J usage is TRBJ2-3, with 8 bases identical to TRBD2. Trimming removed 4 bases from V and 7 bases from J; junction bases left unmatched: 4. The CDR3 extends over 12 amino acids. Germline V gene sequence: CDR1 DFQATT, CDR2 SNEGSKA (reference sequence).

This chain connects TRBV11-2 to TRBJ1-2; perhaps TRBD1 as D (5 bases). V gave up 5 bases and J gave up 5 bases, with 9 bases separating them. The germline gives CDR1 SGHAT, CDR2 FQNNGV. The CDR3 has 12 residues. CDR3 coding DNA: TGTGCCAGCAGCCCTCGACAGTATGGCTACACCTTC. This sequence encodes CASSPRQYGYTF.

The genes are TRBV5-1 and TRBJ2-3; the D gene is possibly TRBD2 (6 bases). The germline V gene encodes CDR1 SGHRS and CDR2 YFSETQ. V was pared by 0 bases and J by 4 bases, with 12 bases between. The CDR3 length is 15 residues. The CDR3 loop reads CASSLAGGSADTQYF. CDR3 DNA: TGCGCCAGCAGCTTGGCCGGGGGAAGTGCAGATACGCAGTATTTT.

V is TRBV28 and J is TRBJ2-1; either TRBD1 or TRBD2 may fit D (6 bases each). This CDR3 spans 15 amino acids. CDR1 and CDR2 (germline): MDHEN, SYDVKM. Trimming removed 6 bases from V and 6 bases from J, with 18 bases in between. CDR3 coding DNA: TGTGCCAGCAGCGAAACGGGGGCGCTGGCCAATGAGCAGTTCTTC. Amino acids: CASSETGALANEQFF.

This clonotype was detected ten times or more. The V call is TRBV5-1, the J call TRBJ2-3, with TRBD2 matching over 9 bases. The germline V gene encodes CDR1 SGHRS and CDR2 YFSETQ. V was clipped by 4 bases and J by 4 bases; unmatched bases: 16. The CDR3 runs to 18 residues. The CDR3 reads CASSTPPGLAGASDTQYF. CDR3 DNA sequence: TGCGCCAGCAGCACACCCCCCGGTTTAGCGGGAGCCTCAGATACGCAGTATTTT.

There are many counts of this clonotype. The CDR3 region has the DNA TGTGCCAGCAGCAGGCCCTCGGGACTTCTCACCGGGGAGCTGTTTTTT. Its translation is CASSRPSGLLTGELFF. The J gene is TRBJ2-2, the V gene TRBV14; the D gene is possibly TRBD2 (6 bases). CDR1 is SGHDN, CDR2 FVKESK, per germline. The length of the CDR3 is 16 residues. With 5 bases removed from V and 4 bases from J, the gap between germline ends came to 17 bases.

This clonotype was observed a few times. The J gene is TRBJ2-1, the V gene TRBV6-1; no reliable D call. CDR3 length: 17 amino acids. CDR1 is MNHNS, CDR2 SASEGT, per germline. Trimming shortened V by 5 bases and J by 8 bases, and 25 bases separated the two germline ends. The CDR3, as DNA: TGTGCCAGCAGTAGAAAACTCCGGGCTACCCAAGGCGATGAGCAGTTCTTC. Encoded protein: CASSRKLRATQGDEQFF.

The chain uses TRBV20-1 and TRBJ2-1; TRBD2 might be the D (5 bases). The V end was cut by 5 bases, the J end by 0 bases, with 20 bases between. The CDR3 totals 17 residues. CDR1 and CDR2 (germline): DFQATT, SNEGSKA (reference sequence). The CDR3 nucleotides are TGCAGTGCTTACCAAGCGGAAGCCAAGAGCTCCTACAATGAGCAGTTCTTC. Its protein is CSAYQAEAKSSYNEQFF.

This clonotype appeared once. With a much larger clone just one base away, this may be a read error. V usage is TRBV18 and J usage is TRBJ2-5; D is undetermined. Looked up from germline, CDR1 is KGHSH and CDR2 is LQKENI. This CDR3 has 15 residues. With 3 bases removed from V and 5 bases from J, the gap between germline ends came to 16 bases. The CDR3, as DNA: TGTGCCAGCTCACCGGTTATATCGGCGCCGGAGACCCAGTACTTC. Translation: CASSPVISAPETQYF. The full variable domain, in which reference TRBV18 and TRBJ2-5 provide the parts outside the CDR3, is NAGVMQNPRHLVRRRGQEARLRCSPMKGHSHVYWYRQLPEEGLKFMVYLQKENIIDESGMPKERFSAEFPKEGPSILRIQQVVRGDSAAYFCASSPVISAPETQYFGPGTRLLVL.

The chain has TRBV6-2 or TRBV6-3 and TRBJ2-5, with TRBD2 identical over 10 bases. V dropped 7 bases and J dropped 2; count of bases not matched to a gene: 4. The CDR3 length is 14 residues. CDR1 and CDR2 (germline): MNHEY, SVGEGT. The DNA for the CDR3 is TGTGCCAGCAAGGGACTAGCGAATCAAGAGACCCAGTACTTC. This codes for CASKGLANQETQYF.

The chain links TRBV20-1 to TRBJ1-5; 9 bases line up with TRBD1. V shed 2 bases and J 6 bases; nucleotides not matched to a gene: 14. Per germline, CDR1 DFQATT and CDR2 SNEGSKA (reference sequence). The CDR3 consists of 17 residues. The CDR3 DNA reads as TGCAGTGCTAGACCGAGCCGGGACAGGGTTGAGGGTCAGCCCCAGCATTTT. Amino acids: CSARPSRDRVEGQPQHF.

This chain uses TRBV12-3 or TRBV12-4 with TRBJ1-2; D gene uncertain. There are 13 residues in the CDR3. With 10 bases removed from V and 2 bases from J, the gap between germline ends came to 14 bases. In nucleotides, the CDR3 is TGTGCCACCGCTTGGACCGAGAACTATGGCTACACCTTC. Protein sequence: CATAWTENYGYTF.

The CDR3 DNA reads as TGTGCCATCAGGAAGACTAGCGGGGAAAAAGGGGACCAAGAGACCCAGTACTTC. Its translation: CAIRKTSGEKGDQETQYF. The chain recombines TRBV10-3 with TRBJ2-5; 11 bases align to TRBD2. Germline V gene sequence: CDR1 ENHRY, CDR2 SYGVKD. CDR3 length equals 18 residues. The V gene end was trimmed by 6 bases and the J gene end by 0 bases; junction bases not matched to a gene: 12.

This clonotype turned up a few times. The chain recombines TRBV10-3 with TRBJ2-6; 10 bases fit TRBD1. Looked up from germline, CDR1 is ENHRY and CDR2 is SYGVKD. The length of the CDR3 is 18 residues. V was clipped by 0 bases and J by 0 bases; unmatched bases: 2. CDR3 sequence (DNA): TGTGCCATCAGTGAGTCGAGGGACAGGGGCTCTGGGGCCAACGTCCTGACTTTC. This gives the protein CAISESRDRGSGANVLTF.

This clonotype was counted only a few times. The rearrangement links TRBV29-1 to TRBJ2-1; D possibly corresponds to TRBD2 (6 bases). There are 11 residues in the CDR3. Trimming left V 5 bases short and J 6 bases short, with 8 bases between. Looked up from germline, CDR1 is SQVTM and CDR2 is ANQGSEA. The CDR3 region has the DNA TGCAGCGTTACGACTAGCAATGAGCAGTTCTTC. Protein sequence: CSVTTSNEQFF.

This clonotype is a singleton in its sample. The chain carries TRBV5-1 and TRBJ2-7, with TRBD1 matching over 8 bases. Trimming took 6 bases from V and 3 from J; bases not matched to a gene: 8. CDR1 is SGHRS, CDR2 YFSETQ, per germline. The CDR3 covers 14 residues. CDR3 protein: CASTMGQANYEQYF. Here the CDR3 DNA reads TGCGCCAGCACTATGGGACAGGCTAACTACGAGCAGTACTTC.

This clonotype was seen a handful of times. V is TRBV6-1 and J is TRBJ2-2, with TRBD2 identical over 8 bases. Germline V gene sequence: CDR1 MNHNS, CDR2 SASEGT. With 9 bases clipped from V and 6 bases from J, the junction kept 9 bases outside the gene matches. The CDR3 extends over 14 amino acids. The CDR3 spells CASRGGPSAGELFF. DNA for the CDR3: TGTGCCAGTCGGGGGGGCCCATCGGCCGGGGAGCTGTTTTTT.

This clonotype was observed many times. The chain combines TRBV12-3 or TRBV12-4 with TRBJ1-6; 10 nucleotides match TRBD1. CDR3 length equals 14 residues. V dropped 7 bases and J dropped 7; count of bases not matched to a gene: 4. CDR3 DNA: TGTGCCAGCATGCGGACAGGGGGGAATTCACCCCTCCACTTT. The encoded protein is CASMRTGGNSPLHF.

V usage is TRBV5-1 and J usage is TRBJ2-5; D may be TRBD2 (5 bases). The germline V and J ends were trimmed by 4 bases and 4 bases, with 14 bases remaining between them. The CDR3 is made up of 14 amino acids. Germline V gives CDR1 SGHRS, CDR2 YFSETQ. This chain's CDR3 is CASSLYTSRETQYF. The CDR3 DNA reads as TGCGCCAGCAGCCTCTACACTAGTAGAGAGACCCAGTACTTC. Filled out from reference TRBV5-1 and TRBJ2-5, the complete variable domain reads KAGVTQTPRYLIKTRGQQVTLSCSPISGHRSVSWYQQTPGQGLQFLFEYFSETQRNKGNFPGRFSGRQFSNSRSEMNVSTLELGDSALYLCASSLYTSRETQYFGPGTRLLVL.

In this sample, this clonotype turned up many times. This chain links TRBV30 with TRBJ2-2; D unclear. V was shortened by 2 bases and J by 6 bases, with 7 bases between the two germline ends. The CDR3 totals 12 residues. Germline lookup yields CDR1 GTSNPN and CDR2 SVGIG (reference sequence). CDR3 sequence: CAWSPRSGELFF. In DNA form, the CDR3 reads TGTGCCTGGAGTCCTAGGTCCGGGGAGCTGTTTTTT.

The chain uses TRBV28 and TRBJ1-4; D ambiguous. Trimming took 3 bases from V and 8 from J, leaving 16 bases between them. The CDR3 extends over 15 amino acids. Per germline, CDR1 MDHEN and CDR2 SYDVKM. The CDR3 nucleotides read TGTGCCAGCAGTTTCCCTGGGTCGGCACCCGAAAAACTGTTTTTT. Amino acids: CASSFPGSAPEKLFF.

The CDR3 bases are TGTGCCAGCAGATTCCGGGACGGAGGGTACGAGCAGTACTTC. Translation: CASRFRDGGYEQYF. This sequence joins TRBV12-3 or TRBV12-4 and TRBJ2-7, with a possible D match to TRBD2 (6 bases). The CDR3 totals 14 residues. The V and J ends lost 6 bases and 4 bases respectively, with 16 bases between them.